This entry lists 24 T cell receptor beta chains sequenced from one sample in a study of blood T cell repertoires in COVID-19. Sequencing was performed with immunoSEQ multiplex PCR; in TCRdb, only in-frame clones are kept and a portion is missing. The sample lists 200,000 to 300,000 clones; about 91% were seen once. Sequencing was performed on PBMCs or T cells enriched from blood (not recorded which). All receptors come from a woman between 40 and 50 years old with acute COVID-19.

The chain has TRBV19 and TRBJ2-2; 7 bases map to TRBD2. The V gene's germline CDR1 is LNHDA and CDR2 SQIVND (reference sequence). V dropped 5 bases and J dropped 15; count of bases not matched to a gene: 15. This CDR3 comprises 14 residues. CDR3 sequence: CASSVLGQRGRVFF. CDR3 nucleotide sequence: TGTGCCAGTAGTGTGTTGGGCCAGCGGGGTAGGGTGTTTTTT.

V gene TRBV9 combines with J gene TRBJ2-1; D gene uncertain. This CDR3 contains 12 residues. Trimming took 0 bases from V and 7 from J, leaving 5 bases between them. Germline loops: CDR1 SGDLS, CDR2 YYNGEE. The DNA of the CDR3 is TGTGCCAGCAGCGTAGACCAGAATGAGCAGTTCTTC. Translated: CASSVDQNEQFF.

The rearrangement uses TRBV30 and TRBJ2-1, with D unresolved. The CDR3 totals 14 residues. V was cut by 2 bases and J by 7 bases, with 15 bases left in between. CDR1 and CDR2 from the germline V gene are GTSNPN and SVGIG (reference sequence). The CDR3 bases are TGTGCCTGGAGTCCGTCCGGTTCTAGTAATGAGCAGTTCTTC. It yields the protein CAWSPSGSSNEQFF.

The rearrangement joins TRBV7-9 to TRBJ1-1; D call uncertain. The length of the CDR3 is 12 residues. V was shortened by 2 bases and J by 12 bases, with 13 bases between the two germline ends. The V gene's germline CDR1 is SEHNR and CDR2 FQNEAQ (reference sequence). The CDR3 sequence is CASSLYQEETFF. CDR3 bases: TGTGCCAGCAGCTTATACCAGGAAGAGACTTTCTTT.

This chain joins TRBV9 and TRBJ1-1; a weak D match, TRBD1 (6 bases). Trimming took 2 bases from V and 9 from J, leaving 23 bases between them. There are 16 residues in the CDR3. Per the germline V gene, CDR1 is SGDLS and CDR2 is YYNGEE. CDR3 DNA sequence: TGTGCCAGCAGCGTCTTAGTGGGGACACGGGGAGTGAAAGCTTTCTTT. This gives the protein CASSVLVGTRGVKAFF. Variable domain in full (rest from reference TRBV9 and TRBJ1-1): DSGVTQTPKHLITATGQRVTLRCSPRSGDLSVYWYQQSLDQGLQFLIQYYNGEERAKGNILERFSAQQFPDLHSELNLSSLELGDSALYFCASSVLVGTRGVKAFFGQGTRLTVV.

The gene calls are TRBV20-1 and TRBJ1-5, with a weak D call TRBD1 (6 bases). CDR1 is DFQATT, CDR2 SNEGSKA, per germline (reference sequence). The CDR3 extends over 15 amino acids. V was clipped by 5 bases and J by 3 bases, with 17 bases between them. CDR3 bases: TGCAGTGCTGGTGTGGCGGCAGGGGACAATCAGCCCCAGCATTTT. It is translated as CSAGVAAGDNQPQHF.

The CDR3 here is CASSPGTPSSYNEQFF. The CDR3 bases are TGTGCCAGCAGTCCCGGGACACCAAGCTCCTACAATGAGCAGTTCTTC. V is TRBV6-2 or TRBV6-3 and J is TRBJ2-1, with D maybe TRBD1 (6 bases). Germline values: CDR1 MNHEY, CDR2 SVGEGT. CDR3 length: 16 amino acids. Trimming left V 5 bases short and J 0 bases short, with 14 bases between.

This clone occurred once. This sequence joins TRBV5-4 and TRBJ2-5; the D is unclear. The CDR3 contains 15 residues. V gave up 0 bases and J gave up 5 bases, with 14 bases separating them. Germline CDR1 reads SGHNT; CDR2 reads YYREEE (reference sequence). The CDR3, as DNA: TGTGCCAGCAGCTTGGGAGACCCTGGGCCTGAGACCCAGTACTTC. Protein product: CASSLGDPGPETQYF.

The chain is built from TRBV9 and TRBJ2-3, with 11 nucleotides matching TRBD2. The ends lost 7 bases at V and 3 bases at J; junction bases unmatched: 4. Germline CDR1 is SGDLS and CDR2 is YYNGEE. CDR3 length: 14 residues. Here the CDR3 reads CASALAGGTDTQYF. DNA for the CDR3: TGTGCCAGCGCGTTAGCGGGAGGGACAGATACGCAGTATTTT.

This clone was seen a single time. V is TRBV7-2 and J is TRBJ1-6; tentative D call: TRBD1 (5 bases). The ends were cut back, 1 base at V and 10 bases at J, with 8 bases in the middle. CDR3 length: 13 residues. Germline loops: CDR1 SGHTA, CDR2 FQGNSA. CDR3 sequence reads: CASSLVTASPLHF. CDR3 DNA: TGTGCCAGCAGCTTAGTGACAGCATCACCCCTCCACTTT.

Worth noting for this clone: It is unclear where the CDR3 begins or ends on the DNA, so no DNA is shown, and the CDR3 is as TCRdb lists it. The V call is TRBV6-5, the J call TRBJ2-7; the table's D call TRBD2 went unverified against the DNA. Germline values: CDR1 MNHEY, CDR2 SVGAGI. The CDR3 totals 14 residues, both ends included. Here the CDR3 reads CASSSGGRMGEQYF.

V and J are TRBV24-1 and TRBJ2-1, with 8 positions matching TRBD2. The J segment lost 1 base and the V segment lost 3 bases, leaving 7 bases of the junction unmatched. Per the germline V gene, CDR1 is KGHDR and CDR2 is SFDVKD. The CDR3 consists of 17 residues. CDR3 in DNA: TGTGCCACCAGTGATGGACGGGGACTAGTGTCCTACAATGAGCAGTTCTTC. The encoded protein is CATSDGRGLVSYNEQFF.

This chain uses TRBV19 with TRBJ1-2; a weak D match, TRBD1 (6 bases). The germline CDR1 and CDR2 sequences are LNHDA and SQIVND (reference sequence). The CDR3 covers 14 residues. The V end was cut by 5 bases, the J end by 6 bases, with 16 bases between. The CDR3 DNA is TGTGCCAGTAGTGCCGACCCAGGGGCGGATGGCTACACCTTC. This translates into CASSADPGADGYTF.

The CDR3: CASSDGRGAGNTIYF. CDR3 bases: TGTGCCAGCAGTGACGGCCGGGGAGCTGGAAACACCATATATTTT. The V and J genes are TRBV6-1 and TRBJ1-3; no clear D gene. Trimming removed 3 bases at V and 2 bases at J, with 11 bases between. The germline V gene encodes CDR1 MNHNS and CDR2 SASEGT. The length of the CDR3 is 15 residues.

CDR3 amino acids: CASSVLTSGDTQYF. The CDR3, as DNA: TGTGCCAGCAGCGTCCTGACTAGCGGGGATACGCAGTATTTT. This sequence joins TRBV9 and TRBJ2-3, with 10 bases lining up with TRBD2. Looked up from germline, CDR1 is SGDLS and CDR2 is YYNGEE. The V and J ends lost 2 bases and 6 bases, in that order; junction bases with no gene match: 3. The CDR3 spans 14 residues.

The chain has TRBV18 and TRBJ2-7; D is unresolved. CDR1 and CDR2 from the germline V gene are KGHSH and LQKENI. There are 13 residues in the CDR3. The V end was cut by 5 bases, the J end by 6 bases, with 14 bases between. CDR3 in amino acids: CASSEASKVEQYV. CDR3 DNA sequence: TGTGCCAGCTCAGAGGCCTCTAAGGTCGAGCAGTACGTC.

This clone was recorded only once. J is TRBJ2-3 and V is TRBV5-1; D is perhaps TRBD1 (6 bases). CDR1 and CDR2 from the germline V gene are SGHRS and YFSETQ. CDR3 length: 15 residues. V lost 1 base to trimming and J lost 4 bases, with 13 bases between them. The CDR3 nucleotides read TGCGCCAGCAGCTTGACAGGGTTTGGCGCAGATACGCAGTATTTT. It yields the protein CASSLTGFGADTQYF.

This sequence joins TRBV27 and TRBJ1-6; D possibly corresponds to TRBD1 (5 bases). Germline lookup yields CDR1 MNHEY and CDR2 SMNVEV (reference sequence). The V and J ends lost 7 bases and 0 bases respectively, with 16 bases between them. The CDR3 extends over 17 amino acids. Here the CDR3 reads CASTPFGGISYNSPLHF. DNA for the CDR3: TGTGCCAGCACCCCTTTTGGGGGGATCTCCTATAATTCACCCCTCCACTTT.

J is TRBJ2-2 and V is TRBV5-1; tentative D call: TRBD1 (6 bases). Trimming removed 0 bases at V and 4 bases at J, with 13 bases between. Germline values: CDR1 SGHRS, CDR2 YFSETQ. The CDR3 is 16 residues long. Here the CDR3 DNA reads TGCGCCAGCAGCTTGGGCGGACAGACGGGCACCGGGGAGCTGTTTTTT. It is translated as CASSLGGQTGTGELFF. Full variable domain (remainder filled in from reference TRBV5-1 and TRBJ2-2): KAGVTQTPRYLIKTRGQQVTLSCSPISGHRSVSWYQQTPGQGLQFLFEYFSETQRNKGNFPGRFSGRQFSNSRSEMNVSTLELGDSALYLCASSLGGQTGTGELFFGEGSRLTVL.

The genes are TRBV30 and TRBJ1-1; D gene uncertain. Per the germline V gene, CDR1 is GTSNPN and CDR2 is SVGIG (reference sequence). Trimming left V 4 bases short and J 3 bases short, with 12 bases between. The CDR3 length is 13 residues. The CDR3 coding sequence is TGTGCCTGGATCGGTGCGAGGTACACTGAAGCTTTCTTT. Its protein is CAWIGARYTEAFF.

The gene calls are TRBV2 and TRBJ1-2; TRBD1 is a possible D gene (5 bases). CDR3 length: 15 residues. Per the germline V gene, CDR1 is SNHLY and CDR2 is FYNNEI. Trimming removed 6 bases from V and 4 bases from J, with 18 bases in between. CDR3 sequence reads: CASSAVGHTSYGYTF. CDR3 in DNA: TGTGCCAGCAGCGCTGTCGGACACACCAGCTATGGCTACACCTTC.

There are a few counts of this clone. The chain uses TRBV9 and TRBJ2-5; D remains ambiguous. CDR3 size: 14 residues. Trimming pared 2 bases from V and 5 bases from J, leaving 13 bases between. Germline assignment: CDR1 SGDLS and CDR2 YYNGEE. CDR3 in amino acids: CASSVTNYGETQYF. The DNA for the CDR3 is TGTGCCAGCAGCGTGACCAATTACGGGGAGACCCAGTACTTC.

V and J are TRBV12-3 or TRBV12-4 and TRBJ1-2, with D maybe TRBD1 (5 bases). Trimming took 3 bases from V and 6 from J, leaving 8 bases between them. The CDR3 loop spans 12 amino acids. CDR3 amino acids: CASSFLRDGYTF. CDR3 nucleotide sequence: TGTGCCAGCAGTTTTCTCAGGGATGGCTACACCTTC.

The J gene is TRBJ1-4, the V gene TRBV19; no clear D. The CDR3 has 17 amino acids. Germline CDR1 reads LNHDA; CDR2 reads SQIVND (reference sequence). V lost 4 bases and J 0 bases, leaving 15 bases between the germline ends. CDR3 loop: CASSTRLRPATNEKLFF. The CDR3 bases are TGTGCCAGTAGTACTCGACTTCGCCCCGCAACTAATGAAAAACTGTTTTTT.